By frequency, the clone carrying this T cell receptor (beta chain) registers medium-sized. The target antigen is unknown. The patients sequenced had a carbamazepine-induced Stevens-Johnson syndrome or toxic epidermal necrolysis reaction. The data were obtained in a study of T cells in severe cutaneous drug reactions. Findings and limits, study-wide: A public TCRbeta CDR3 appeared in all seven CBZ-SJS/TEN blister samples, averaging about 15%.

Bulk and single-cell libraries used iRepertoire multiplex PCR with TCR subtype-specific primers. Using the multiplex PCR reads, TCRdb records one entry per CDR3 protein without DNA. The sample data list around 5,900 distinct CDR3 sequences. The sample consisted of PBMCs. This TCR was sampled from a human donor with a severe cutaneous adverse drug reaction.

This CDR3 is CASSLYVWGPGGTDTQYF. The chain has TRBV7-2 and TRBJ2-3; the TCRdb call, TRBD1, lacks DNA for checking. In germline, CDR1 is SGHTA, CDR2 FQGNSA. The CDR3 runs to 18 residues.